Below are 17 T cell receptor beta chains sequenced from a single sample in a study of HIV-infected patients and healthy controls (dated by TCRdb to 2013 to 2014). Library method: 5' RACE. The listed sequencing device is Illumina MiSeq. The public reads were reprocessed in TCRdb via fastp at Q25 and MiXCR, keeping in-frame beta chains. Merged by CDR3 protein, the rows form single entries marked with the most common genes and DNA. The sample contains roughly 70,000 distinct CDR3 sequences, around 16% of them found a single time. The ten top clones hold approximately 5.4% of the sample. Sequencing input: CD4+ T cells from blood. Receptors originate from a human donor in good health.

J is TRBJ2-5 and V is TRBV28; D gene uncertain. The CDR3 loop spans 15 amino acids. From germline, CDR1 is MDHEN and CDR2 SYDVKM. Trimming removed 3 bases at V and 7 bases at J, with 18 bases between. The CDR3 region is CASSFSGSVGGTQYF. The CDR3 region has the DNA TGTGCCAGCAGTTTCTCTGGGTCCGTCGGCGGGACCCAGTACTTC.

This rearrangement joins TRBV7-9 to TRBJ1-3; D might be TRBD1 (5 bases). The ends were cut back, 5 bases at V and 2 bases at J, with 13 bases in the middle. Germline V CDR1 and CDR2: SEHNR, FQNEAQ (reference sequence). This CDR3 region has 15 residues. Here the CDR3 reads CASSPSPGPGNTIYF. Here the CDR3 DNA reads TGTGCCAGCAGCCCGAGCCCAGGGCCTGGAAACACCATATATTTT.

This rearrangement joins TRBV20-1 to TRBJ2-2; 9 bases are shared with TRBD2. The germline V gene encodes CDR1 DFQATT and CDR2 SNEGSKA (reference sequence). V lost 0 bases and J lost 7; bases outside the gene matches: 12. This CDR3 is built from 17 residues. The CDR3 sequence is CSARDAAGGPFDGELFF. CDR3 coding DNA: TGCAGTGCTAGAGATGCCGCGGGAGGGCCGTTCGACGGGGAGCTGTTTTTT.

The rearrangement links TRBV7-3 to TRBJ2-7; tentatively, D is TRBD2 (6 bases). Trimming cost V 2 bases and J 4 bases, with 12 bases left between them. Germline V gene lookup returns CDR1 SGHTA and CDR2 FQGTGA. The CDR3 is 14 residues long. CDR3 coding DNA: TGTGCCAGCAGCTTAGGCGGGAAAGGGTACGAGCAGTACTTC. It encodes CASSLGGKGYEQYF. The full variable domain, rest sourced from reference TRBV7-3 and TRBJ2-7, is GAGVSQTPSNKVTEKGKYVELRCDPISGHTALYWYRQSLGQGPEFLIYFQGTGAADDSGLPNDRFFAVRPEGSVSTLKIQRTERGDSAVYLCASSLGGKGYEQYFGPGTRLTVT.

J is TRBJ1-2 and V is TRBV9; 9 bases are a match to TRBD1. The CDR3 has 15 residues. CDR1 SGDLS and CDR2 YYNGEE come from the germline V gene. V was clipped by 3 bases and J by 5 bases; unmatched bases: 8. The CDR3: CASSGSGTGSYGYTF. DNA of the CDR3: TGTGCCAGCAGCGGGTCCGGGACAGGGAGTTATGGCTACACCTTC.

This clonotype has at least ten counts. The V call is TRBV5-1, the J call TRBJ2-7; D may correspond to TRBD1 or TRBD2 (5 bases each). The CDR3 is made up of 14 amino acids. Germline loops: CDR1 SGHRS, CDR2 YFSETQ. V dropped 5 bases and J dropped 3 bases, with 15 bases sitting between them. CDR3: CASSSGTRNYEQYF. The CDR3 DNA is TGCGCCAGCAGTTCCGGGACCAGAAACTACGAGCAGTACTTC.

The chain uses TRBV3-1 and TRBJ1-6, with unresolved D. The CDR3 loop spans 16 amino acids. Germline V gene lookup returns CDR1 LGHDT and CDR2 YNNKEL (reference sequence). V was trimmed by 0 bases and J by 3 bases, leaving 9 bases between them. CDR3 sequence reads: CASSQDPGLYNSPLHF. The CDR3 nucleotides read TGTGCCAGCAGCCAAGACCCAGGACTCTATAATTCACCCCTCCACTTT.

This sequence joins TRBV7-2 and TRBJ2-1; the match to TRBD2 covers 7 bases. After removal of 1 base from V and 8 bases from J, the junction contained 5 bases not matched to a gene. Germline V lookup: CDR1 SGHTA, CDR2 FQGNSA. The CDR3 spans 14 residues. The CDR3 DNA reads as TGTGCCAGCAGCTTAGACGGACTAGTCTATGAGCAGTTCTTC. Amino acid sequence: CASSLDGLVYEQFF.

This clonotype has more than one count but fewer than ten. This chain connects TRBV7-9 to TRBJ2-7, with TRBD1 matching over 9 bases. Unmatched junction bases numbered 8, after V lost 5 bases and J lost 3 bases. Germline CDR1 SEHNR, CDR2 FQNEAQ (reference sequence). The length of the CDR3 is 15 residues. CDR3 bases: TGTGCCAGCAGCCCACCGGGACAGGGTGACTACGAGCAGTACTTC. This gives the protein CASSPPGQGDYEQYF.

This clonotype was recorded a few times. The rearrangement joins TRBV15 to TRBJ2-5; D call uncertain. This CDR3 has 12 residues. Per the germline V gene, CDR1 is LNHNV and CDR2 is YYDKDF (reference sequence). V lost 6 bases to trimming and J lost 4 bases, with 9 bases between them. The CDR3 reads CATRADGETQYF. The CDR3 DNA follows: TGTGCCACCAGGGCGGACGGAGAGACCCAGTACTTC.

This clonotype was observed many times. The chain is built from TRBV7-8 and TRBJ2-5; D unresolved. There are 14 residues in the CDR3. V lost 2 bases, J lost 1 base, and 8 bases lay in between. The germline gives CDR1 SGHVS, CDR2 FQNEAQ. The CDR3: CASSLMAVQETQYF. In DNA, the CDR3 is TGTGCCAGCAGCTTAATGGCAGTCCAAGAGACCCAGTACTTC.

This clonotype was picked up a small number of times. The V and J genes are TRBV7-2 and TRBJ2-1; 8 nucleotides line up with TRBD2. In germline, CDR1 is SGHTA, CDR2 FQGNSA. V was pared by 6 bases and J by 2 bases, with 0 bases of the junction left unmatched. This CDR3 has 13 amino acids. DNA of the CDR3: TGTGCCAGCAGGCGGGGGGCCTACAATGAGCAGTTCTTC. Protein product: CASRRGAYNEQFF.

This chain uses TRBV29-1 with TRBJ2-3, with D tentatively TRBD2 (6 bases). Germline V CDR1 and CDR2: SQVTM, ANQGSEA. Trimming took 4 bases from V and 3 from J, leaving 11 bases between them. The length of the CDR3 is 13 residues. CDR3 DNA: TGCAGCGTTGCCGGGGGTGTAACAGATACGCAGTATTTT. Its translation: CSVAGGVTDTQYF.

This clonotype was seen only a few times. V is TRBV19 and J is TRBJ1-6; D is undetermined. The CDR3 length is 14 residues. V gave up 5 bases and J gave up 5 bases, with 10 bases separating them. Germline lookup yields CDR1 LNHDA and CDR2 SQIVND (reference sequence). CDR3 DNA sequence: TGTGCCAGTAGTCGGGCATCCGATAATTCACCCCTCCACTTT. Translated, it gives CASSRASDNSPLHF.

CDR3 loop: CSVRGHLTDTQYF. Here the CDR3 DNA reads TGCAGCGTTAGGGGACACCTCACAGATACGCAGTATTTT. The chain carries TRBV29-1 and TRBJ2-3, with a possible D match to TRBD1 (6 bases). Germline V lookup: CDR1 SQVTM, CDR2 ANQGSEA. The CDR3 totals 13 residues. Trimming removed 5 bases at V and 2 bases at J, with 11 bases between.

This clonotype was counted only a few times. The rearrangement links TRBV12-3 or TRBV12-4 to TRBJ2-3; 11 bases line up with TRBD2. V lost 2 bases to trimming and J lost 4 bases; unmatched junction nucleotides: 23. The CDR3 totals 22 residues. The CDR3 protein is CASSLSLGIDPSGGSRADTQYF. CDR3 sequence (DNA): TGTGCCAGCAGTTTAAGTTTGGGGATAGACCCTAGCGGGGGGAGCCGTGCAGATACGCAGTATTTT.

The genes are TRBV18 and TRBJ1-1; no clear D. Germline loops: CDR1 KGHSH, CDR2 LQKENI. The CDR3 has 13 amino acids. Trimming took 2 bases from V and 5 from J, leaving 9 bases between them. The CDR3 sequence: CASSPGILTEAFF. CDR3 DNA: TGTGCCAGCTCACCAGGGATACTGACTGAAGCTTTCTTT.